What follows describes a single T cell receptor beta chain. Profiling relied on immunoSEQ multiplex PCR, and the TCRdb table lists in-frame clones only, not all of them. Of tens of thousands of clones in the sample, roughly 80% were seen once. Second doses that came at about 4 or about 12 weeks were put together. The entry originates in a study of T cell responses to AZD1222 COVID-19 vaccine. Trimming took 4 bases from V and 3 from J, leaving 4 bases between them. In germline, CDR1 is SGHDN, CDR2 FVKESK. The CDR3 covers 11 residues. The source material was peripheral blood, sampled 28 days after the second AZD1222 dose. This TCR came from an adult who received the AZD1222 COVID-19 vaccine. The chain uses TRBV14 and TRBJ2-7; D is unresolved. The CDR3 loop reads CASSRYYEQYF. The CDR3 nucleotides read TGTGCCAGCAGCCGATACTACGAGCAGTACTTC.